A selection of T cell receptor beta chains follows, all from one sample in a study of glioma-infiltrating T cells after dendritic cell vaccination. The table came from immunoSEQ multiplex PCR; TCRdb's copy has only in-frame clones and leaves some out. The profile covers tens of thousands of clones, with 60% to 85% appearing a single time and around 34% taken by the ten largest. The sequencing here drew on blood, taken before dendritic cell vaccination. The receptors shown here come from a human donor with glioblastoma. Both conserved end residues are part of each CDR3. Each record gives: V gene, clone size, J gene, D gene, CDR3 DNA, CDR3 protein. D genes are given only for firm matches. Expanded clones get a size class; other rows say once, few or many, or leave the size out.

V: TRBV7-3; size: .; J: TRBJ2-2; D: .; DNA: TGTGCCAGCAGCTCAGTAACAGGAACCGGGGAGCTGTTTTTT; CDR3: CASSSVTGTGELFF
V: TRBV4-2; size: few; J: TRBJ2-7; D: .; DNA: TGTGCCAGCAGCCCGGGGTTTGGGAGCTCCTACGAGCAGTACTTC; CDR3: CASSPGFGSSYEQYF
V: TRBV4-2; size: few; J: TRBJ1-5; D: .; DNA: TGTGCCAGCAGCCAATCCTCTTCGGTTAATCAGCCCCAGCATTTT; CDR3: CASSQSSSVNQPQHF
V: TRBV4-2; size: .; J: TRBJ2-3; D: TRBD2; DNA: TGTGCCAGCAGCCAAGATGGGGCTAGCGGATTACTCACAGATACGCAGTATTTT; CDR3: CASSQDGASGLLTDTQYF
V: TRBV7-9; size: .; J: TRBJ2-7; D: .; DNA: TGTGCCAGCAGCGATCGATACTCCGAGCAGTACTTC; CDR3: CASSDRYSEQYF
V: TRBV19; size: .; J: TRBJ1-1; D: .; DNA: TGTGCCAGTAGTATAGTCGGTATTTCTGAAGCTTTCTTT; CDR3: CASSIVGISEAFF
V: TRBV7-2; size: .; J: TRBJ2-7; D: TRBD2; DNA: TGTGCCAGCAGTCTAGCGGGAGGGGCCCTGTACGAGCAGTACTTC; CDR3: CASSLAGGALYEQYF
V: TRBV6-9; size: .; J: TRBJ1-2; D: .; DNA: TGTGCCAGCAGTCCCGGAAGCGCCCCTTCCTTCTATGGCTACACCTTC; CDR3: CASSPGSAPSFYGYTF
V: TRBV5-1; size: once; J: TRBJ2-3; D: .; DNA: TGCGCCAGCAGCTTGACTGATCGCACAGATACGCAGTATTTT; CDR3: CASSLTDRTDTQYF
V: TRBV5-1; size: .; J: TRBJ2-1; D: .; DNA: TGCGCCAGCAGCACCGGAGCGTCCTTCAATGAGCAGTTCTTC; CDR3: CASSTGASFNEQFF
V: TRBV6-5; size: .; J: TRBJ2-7; D: .; DNA: TGTGCCAGCAGTTACAACTCCAGGTCCTACGAGCAGTACTTC; CDR3: CASSYNSRSYEQYF
V: TRBV11-1; size: .; J: TRBJ1-1; D: .; DNA: TGTGCCAGCAGCCCGCGGTCCTATGTGACTGAAGCTTTCTTT; CDR3: CASSPRSYVTEAFF
V: TRBV29-1; size: .; J: TRBJ2-7; D: .; DNA: TGCAGCGTTGAAGACCCCCGACAGTACGGTGAGCAGTACTTC; CDR3: CSVEDPRQYGEQYF
V: TRBV5-1; size: few; J: TRBJ2-5; D: .; DNA: TGCGCCAGCAGCTCCTCATCGGAGGGTCCCCAAGAGACCCAGTACTTC; CDR3: CASSSSSEGPQETQYF
V: TRBV5-6; size: .; J: TRBJ2-7; D: TRBD1; DNA: TGTGCCAGCAGCTGGACGGGACAGCTGAGCTCCTACGAGCAGTACTTC; CDR3: CASSWTGQLSSYEQYF
V: TRBV28; size: .; J: TRBJ1-5; D: .; DNA: TGTGCCAGCAGTCCGGGAGGCGGGGGCAATCAGCCCCAGCATTTT; CDR3: CASSPGGGGNQPQHF
V: TRBV12-5; size: .; J: TRBJ2-7; D: .; DNA: TGTGCTAGTGACATTAGCGGTGCCTACGAGCAGTACTTC; CDR3: CASDISGAYEQYF
V: TRBV28; size: .; J: TRBJ2-7; D: TRBD2; DNA: TGTGCCAGCAGTTCCCGGCTAGCGGGTCTCTACGAGCAGTACTTC; CDR3: CASSSRLAGLYEQYF
V: TRBV20-1; size: .; J: TRBJ1-5; D: .; DNA: TGCAGTGCTCTCAGCAATCAGCCCCAGCATTTT; CDR3: CSALSNQPQHF
V: TRBV19; size: .; J: TRBJ2-5; D: TRBD1; DNA: TGTGCCAGCAGATCTACAGGGGGCGCCGAGACCCAGTACTTC; CDR3: CASRSTGGAETQYF
V: TRBV19; size: .; J: TRBJ2-1; D: .; DNA: TGTGCCAGGGGCAGGGCTAATTGCTACAATGAGCAGTTCTTC; CDR3: CARGRANCYNEQFF
V: TRBV2; size: .; J: TRBJ2-5; D: TRBD2; DNA: TGTGCCAGCAGTGACGGCCTAGCGGGAGTCAGTCTAGAAGAGACCCAGTACTTC; CDR3: CASSDGLAGVSLEETQYF
V: TRBV5-1; size: .; J: TRBJ2-6; D: TRBD1; DNA: TGCGCCAGCAGCTTCGGGACAGAGGGTAAGGTCCTGACTTTC; CDR3: CASSFGTEGKVLTF
V: TRBV5-1; size: .; J: TRBJ2-3; D: TRBD2; DNA: TGCGCCAGCAGATACACTAGCGGGAACACAGATACGCAGTATTTT; CDR3: CASRYTSGNTDTQYF
V: TRBV5-1; size: few; J: TRBJ2-7; D: .; DNA: TGCGCCAGCAGCCTGGCTGGGAGCTACGAGCAGTACTTC; CDR3: CASSLAGSYEQYF
V: TRBV5-1; size: .; J: TRBJ1-3; D: .; DNA: TGCGCCAGCAGCGTACTCGGGACACACCAAGGAAACACCATATATTTT; CDR3: CASSVLGTHQGNTIYF
V: TRBV4-3; size: .; J: TRBJ2-7; D: .; DNA: TGCGCCAGCAGCCAAGTGAATGGGCAACTCTACGAGCAGTACTTC; CDR3: CASSQVNGQLYEQYF
V: TRBV5-1; size: .; J: TRBJ2-1; D: .; DNA: TGCGCCAGTTCGTCCAGCTCCTACAATGAGCAGTTCTTC; CDR3: CASSSSSYNEQFF
V: TRBV9; size: .; J: TRBJ1-1; D: .; DNA: TGTGCCAGCAGCGAACAGGGTCTGACTGAAGCTTTCTTT; CDR3: CASSEQGLTEAFF
V: TRBV7-2; size: once; J: TRBJ2-7; D: .; DNA: TGTGCCAGCAGCTTAGCTTTTAGTGCCCACGAGCAGTACTTC; CDR3: CASSLAFSAHEQYF
V: TRBV9; size: few; J: TRBJ1-4; D: .; DNA: TGTGCCAGCAGCGTAGAGGCCAGGGGAAAACTGTTTTTT; CDR3: CASSVEARGKLFF
V: TRBV6-6; size: .; J: TRBJ1-2; D: .; DNA: TGTGCCAGCAGCCTAACTCCGGGTTATCCTTATGGCTACACCTTC; CDR3: CASSLTPGYPYGYTF
V: TRBV27; size: .; J: TRBJ1-2; D: .; DNA: TGTGCCAGCAGTTTATCGTACAGGGAGACCTATGGCTACACCTTC; CDR3: CASSLSYRETYGYTF
V: TRBV28; size: .; J: TRBJ2-7; D: TRBD2; DNA: TGTGCCAGCAGTCCCAGACTAGCGGGCCTCTACGAGCAGTACTTC; CDR3: CASSPRLAGLYEQYF
V: TRBV2; size: .; J: TRBJ2-5; D: TRBD1; DNA: TGTGCCAGCAGTGAAGGGACAGGGCAAGAGACCCAGTACTTC; CDR3: CASSEGTGQETQYF
V: TRBV5-6; size: .; J: TRBJ2-7; D: TRBD1; DNA: TGTGCCAGCAGCTTATTAGGGACAGGGGCAACCTACGAGCAGTACTTC; CDR3: CASSLLGTGATYEQYF
V: TRBV9; size: .; J: TRBJ1-2; D: TRBD1; DNA: TGTGCCAGCTTTGACAGGGCCTATGGCTACACCTTC; CDR3: CASFDRAYGYTF
V: TRBV11-1; size: once; J: TRBJ1-1; D: TRBD1; DNA: TGTGCCAGCAGGAACCCGGGACAGGGGTCCACTGAAGCTTTCTTT; CDR3: CASRNPGQGSTEAFF
V: TRBV11-2; size: .; J: TRBJ2-7; D: .; DNA: TGTGCCAGCAGCTTAAAAGGGAGCTCCTACGAGCAGTACTTC; CDR3: CASSLKGSSYEQYF
V: TRBV19; size: .; J: TRBJ2-1; D: TRBD2; DNA: TGTGCCAGCAGACTAGCGGGAGAAATCTCGAATGAGCAGTTCTTC; CDR3: CASRLAGEISNEQFF
V: TRBV5-6; size: .; J: TRBJ2-3; D: TRBD1; DNA: TGTGCCAGCGACAGCTTATCGGGACAGGCAGATACGCAGTATTTT; CDR3: CASDSLSGQADTQYF
V: TRBV28; size: .; J: TRBJ2-7; D: .; DNA: TGTGCCAGCAGTGGACCGGGACGGGAGCCCTACGAGCAGTACTTC; CDR3: CASSGPGREPYEQYF
V: TRBV2; size: .; J: TRBJ1-4; D: .; DNA: TGTGCCAGCAGTGAAGACAGGACAACTAATGAAAAACTGTTTTTT; CDR3: CASSEDRTTNEKLFF
V: TRBV27; size: .; J: TRBJ2-7; D: TRBD1; DNA: TGTGCCAGCAGACCACTCCGGGACAGCCGGTGGTACGAGCAGTACTTC; CDR3: CASRPLRDSRWYEQYF
V: TRBV6-5; size: .; J: TRBJ2-7; D: TRBD2; DNA: TGTGCCAGCAGTTTACTAGCGGGAGACCACGAGCAGTACTTC; CDR3: CASSLLAGDHEQYF
V: TRBV6-5; size: .; J: TRBJ2-7; D: .; DNA: TGTGCCAGCAGTCCCGCCGGGACACTAGAGCAGTACTTC; CDR3: CASSPAGTLEQYF
V: TRBV9; size: few; J: TRBJ2-5; D: TRBD2; DNA: TGTGCCAGCAGCGCCGAAACGGGAGGGACCCAGTACTTC; CDR3: CASSAETGGTQYF
V: TRBV4-3; size: .; J: TRBJ2-1; D: .; DNA: TGCGCCAGCAGCCAAGATCCCGGGGACAATGAGCAGTTCTTC; CDR3: CASSQDPGDNEQFF
V: TRBV7-2; size: .; J: TRBJ2-7; D: .; DNA: TGTGCCAGCAGCCAGGGGCGTTCCTACGAGCAGTACTTC; CDR3: CASSQGRSYEQYF
V: TRBV6-5; size: .; J: TRBJ1-4; D: TRBD1; DNA: TGTGCCAGCAGCCTACCAGGGGGAAAACTGTTTTTT; CDR3: CASSLPGGKLFF
V: TRBV13; size: .; J: TRBJ2-7; D: .; DNA: TGTGCCAGCAGCTTAGGCCGCTACGAGCAGTACTTC; CDR3: CASSLGRYEQYF